The rows below give T cell receptor beta chains drawn from one sample of a study of cytomegalovirus exposure and HLA in healthy donors. TCRdb's table, derived via immunoSEQ multiplex PCR, lists solely in-frame clones and lacks some. Here the sample spans nearly 110,000 clones, roughly 80% being singletons. Sequenced sample: PBMCs. The receptors were gathered from a man in his forties in good health and CMV-seronegative. The CDR3 runs from the conserved cysteine through the conserved F or W. The order of the fields is V gene, J gene, D gene, clone size, CDR3 DNA, CDR3 protein. The D gene is left open where the match is weak. Size values are once, few and many counts, or a class for expanded clones, and some rows have none.

TRBV9	TRBJ2-2	.	.	TGTGCCAGCAGCGTAGGGCGGGGGCCCGCAACGAACACCGGGGAGCTGTTTTTT	CASSVGRGPATNTGELFF
TRBV4-2	TRBJ1-3	TRBD1	few	TGTGCCAGCAGCCAAGGGACAGGCGGAAACACCATATATTTT	CASSQGTGGNTIYF
TRBV5-1	TRBJ2-5	TRBD1	.	TGCGCCAGCAGCTTGGGGGTCGGCAGGGGGCTACGAGAGACCCAGTACTTC	CASSLGVGRGLRETQYF
TRBV18	TRBJ2-7	.	.	TGTGCCAGCTCACCGTCGAGAGGCGGACTCCACGAGCAGTACTTC	CASSPSRGGLHEQYF
TRBV19	TRBJ1-1	TRBD1	.	TGTGCCAGTAGTACTGACAGGGTGAACACTGAAGCTTTCTTT	CASSTDRVNTEAFF
TRBV5-1	TRBJ2-2	.	.	TGCGCCAGCAGCCCGCTTGTGCGGGGCCCCAACACCGGGGAGCTGTTTTTT	CASSPLVRGPNTGELFF
TRBV11-2	TRBJ2-1	TRBD2	.	TGTGCCAGCAGCTTAGGGGGACTGGGACTAGCGGTTGTGAATGAGCAGTTCTTC	CASSLGGLGLAVVNEQFF
TRBV11-2	TRBJ2-1	TRBD1	.	TGTGCCAGCAGCTCCACAGGGGGATCCTACAATGAGCAGTTCTTC	CASSSTGGSYNEQFF
TRBV4-1	TRBJ2-1	.	.	TGCGCCAGCAGCCAAGGGGACGGGAACAGGGTCAACAATGAGCAGTTCTTC	CASSQGDGNRVNNEQFF
TRBV29-1	TRBJ2-1	.	.	TGCAGCGTTGACCGAACCCTAACGTGGGGACTCACATACAATGAGCAGTTCTTC	CSVDRTLTWGLTYNEQFF
TRBV7-4	TRBJ2-7	.	.	TGTGCCAGCAGCCCCAGGGACGAGCAGTACTTC	CASSPRDEQYF
TRBV6-1	TRBJ1-1	TRBD1	.	TGTGCCAGCAATAGGGGGCGTGAGAACACTGAAGCTTTCTTT	CASNRGRENTEAFF
TRBV6-5	TRBJ2-3	.	.	TGTGCCAGCAGTTCCCCGGCAGATACGCAGTATTTT	CASSSPADTQYF
TRBV4-1	TRBJ2-1	TRBD2	.	TGCGCCAGCAGCCAAGCCCGGACTAGCGGGGGGGCCCACAATGAGCAGTTCTTC	CASSQARTSGGAHNEQFF
TRBV18	TRBJ2-7	TRBD1	once	TGTGCCAGCTCACCCCGACAGGGCTACGAGCAGTACTTC	CASSPRQGYEQYF
TRBV7-9	TRBJ1-3	TRBD1	.	TGTTCCAGCAGCGGCCAGGGGACAGCGGCTGGAAACACCATATATTTT	CSSSGQGTAAGNTIYF
TRBV18	TRBJ1-1	.	.	TGTGCCAGCTCTCCCGCGGCATTTTGGAACACTGAAGCTTTCTTT	CASSPAAFWNTEAFF
TRBV7-9	TRBJ1-2	.	.	TGTGCCAGCAGCTTGGCTACCGGGATCCCTCTCGGACCTACCTTC	CASSLATGIPLGPTF
TRBV2	TRBJ2-3	TRBD2	.	TGTGCCAGCAGTGTATCGGGACTAGTTACAGATACGCAGTATTTT	CASSVSGLVTDTQYF
TRBV7-6	TRBJ1-3	.	.	TGTGCCAGCAGCAATTCGGACAGATTTTCTGGAAACACCATATATTTT	CASSNSDRFSGNTIYF
TRBV6-5	TRBJ2-1	.	.	TGTGCCAGCAGTTACCGAACCAGGGGTGAGCAGTTCTTC	CASSYRTRGEQFF
TRBV5-4	TRBJ2-5	.	.	TGTGCCAGCAGCTTTACAGGGGAGACCCAGTACTTC	CASSFTGETQYF
TRBV7-8	TRBJ1-5	.	.	TGTGCCAGCAGCGGCGGGGGTTCGAATCAGCCCCAGCATTTT	CASSGGGSNQPQHF